This passage covers 5 T cell receptor beta chains from one sample sequenced in a study of blood T cells in healthy people across ages. Sample-barcoded 5' priming and a J-beta primer mix drove a second PCR of 7 to 11 cycles. From the 5' RACE reads, TCRdb called clonotypes with MiXCR, one entry per CDR3 protein. The table shows roughly 1.5 million distinct CDR3 sequences, with 35% to 45% occurring only once. The sample taken for sequencing was blood. Receptors were obtained from a woman aged 18-29 years in good health.

V is TRBV4-3 and J is TRBJ1-5; 7 nucleotides line up with TRBD1. CDR1 LGHNA and CDR2 YSLEER come from the germline V gene. CDR3 length equals 14 residues. The V segment lost 2 bases and the J segment 7 bases; nucleotides outside the gene matches: 5. This chain's CDR3 is CASSQIQGDQPQHF. Written as DNA, the CDR3 is TGCGCCAGCAGCCAAATCCAGGGGGACCAGCCCCAGCATTTT.

This clonotype was observed a handful of times. The chain links TRBV21-1 to TRBJ2-3; the table calls TRBD1, which could not be checked here. TRBV21-1 is marked as a pseudogene. The CDR3 runs 17 residues. The CDR3 reads CASSTRGWTSSTDTQYF. In nucleotides, the CDR3 is TGTGCCAGCAGCACTCGGGGGTGGACTTCTAGCACAGATACGCAGTATTTT.

A remark on this clonotype: One junction end disagrees with the germline gene, perhaps due to a read error. The V and J genes are TRBV18 and TRBJ1-1; unclear D gene. Germline V lookup: CDR1 KGHSH, CDR2 LQKENI. The CDR3 is 15 residues long. CDR3 region: CAGSPFDGEWTEAFF. As DNA, the CDR3 is TGTGCCGGCTCCCCTTTTGACGGTGAATGGACTGAAGCTTTCTTT.

This clonotype was seen a handful of times. The rearrangement uses TRBV5-1 and TRBJ2-1; D call uncertain. V shed 4 bases and J shed 5 bases, with 16 bases lying between them. The germline V gene has CDR1 SGHRS and CDR2 YFSETQ. The CDR3 covers 15 residues. The chain's CDR3 is CASSPGPSRDNEQFF. The DNA of the CDR3 is TGCGCCAGCAGCCCCGGACCGTCAAGGGACAATGAGCAGTTCTTC.

CDR3 in amino acids: CASREQGHEQYF. The CDR3 DNA reads TGTGCCAGCAGGGAGCAGGGCCACGAGCAGTACTTC. The V gene is TRBV25-1, the J gene TRBJ2-7; perhaps TRBD1 as D (5 bases). Trimming shortened V by 6 bases and J by 5 bases, and 11 bases separated the two germline ends. CDR3 length: 12 amino acids. Germline values: CDR1 MGHDK, CDR2 SYGVNS.